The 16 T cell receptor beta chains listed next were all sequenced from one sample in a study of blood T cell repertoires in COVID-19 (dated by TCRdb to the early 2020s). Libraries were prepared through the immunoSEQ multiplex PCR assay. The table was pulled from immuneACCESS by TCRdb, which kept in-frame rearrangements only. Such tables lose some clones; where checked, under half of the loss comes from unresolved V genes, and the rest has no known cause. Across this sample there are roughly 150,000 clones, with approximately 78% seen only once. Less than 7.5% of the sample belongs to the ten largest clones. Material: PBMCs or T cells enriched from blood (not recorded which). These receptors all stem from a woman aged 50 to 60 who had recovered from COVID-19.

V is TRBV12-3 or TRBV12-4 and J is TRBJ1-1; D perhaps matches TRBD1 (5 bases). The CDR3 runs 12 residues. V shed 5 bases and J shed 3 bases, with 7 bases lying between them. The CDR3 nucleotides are TGTGCCAGCAGTGACAGCTACACTGAAGCTTTCTTT. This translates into CASSDSYTEAFF.

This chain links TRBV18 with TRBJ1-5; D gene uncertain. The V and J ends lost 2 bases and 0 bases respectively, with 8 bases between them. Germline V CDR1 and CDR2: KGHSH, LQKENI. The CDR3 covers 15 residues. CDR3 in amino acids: CASSPVTDSNQPQHF. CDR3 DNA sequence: TGTGCCAGCTCACCAGTTACAGATAGCAATCAGCCCCAGCATTTT.

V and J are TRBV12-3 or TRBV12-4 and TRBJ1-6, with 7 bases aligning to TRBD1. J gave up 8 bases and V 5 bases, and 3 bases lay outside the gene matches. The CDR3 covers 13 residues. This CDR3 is CASSQGEHSPLHF. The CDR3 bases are TGTGCCAGCAGTCAGGGGGAGCATTCACCCCTCCACTTT.

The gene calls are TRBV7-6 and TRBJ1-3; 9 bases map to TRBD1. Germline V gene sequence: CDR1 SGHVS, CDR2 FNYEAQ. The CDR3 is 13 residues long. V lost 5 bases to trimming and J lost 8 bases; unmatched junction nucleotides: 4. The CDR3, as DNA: TGTGCCAGCAGCCTGACAGGGGGAGACACCATATATTTT. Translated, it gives CASSLTGGDTIYF. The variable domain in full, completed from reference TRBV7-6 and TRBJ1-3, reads GAGVSQSPRYKVTKRGQDVALRCDPISGHVSLYWYRQALGQGPEFLTYFNYEAQQDKSGLPNDRFSAERPEGSISTLTIQRTEQRDSAMYRCASSLTGGDTIYFGEGSWLTVV.

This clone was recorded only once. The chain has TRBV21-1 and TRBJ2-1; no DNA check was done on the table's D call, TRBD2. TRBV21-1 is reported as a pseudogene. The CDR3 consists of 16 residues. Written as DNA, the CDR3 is TGTGCCAGCAGCGTTTGGCGGGGCGGGGGACCCAATGAGCAGTTCTTC. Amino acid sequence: CASSVWRGGGPNEQFF.

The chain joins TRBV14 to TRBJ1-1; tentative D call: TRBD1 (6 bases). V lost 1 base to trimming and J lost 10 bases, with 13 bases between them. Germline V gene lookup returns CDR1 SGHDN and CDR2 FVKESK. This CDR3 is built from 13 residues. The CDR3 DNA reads TGTGCCAGCAGCCAAGTCAGGGGTCTAGGAGCTTTCTTT. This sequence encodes CASSQVRGLGAFF.

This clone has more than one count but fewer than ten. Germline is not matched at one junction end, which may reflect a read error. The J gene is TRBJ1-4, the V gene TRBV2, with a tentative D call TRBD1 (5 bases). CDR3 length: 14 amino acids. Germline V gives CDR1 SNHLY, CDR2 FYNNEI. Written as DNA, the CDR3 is TGCGCGGGGCATGGGGCCTCAACTAATGAAAAACTGTTTTTT. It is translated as CAGHGASTNEKLFF.

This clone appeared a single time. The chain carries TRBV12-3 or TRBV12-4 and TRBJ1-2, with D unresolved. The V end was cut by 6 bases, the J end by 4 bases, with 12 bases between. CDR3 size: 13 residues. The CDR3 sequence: CASSLSGSYGYTF. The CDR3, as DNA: TGTGCCAGCAGCCTCAGTGGGAGCTATGGCTACACCTTC.

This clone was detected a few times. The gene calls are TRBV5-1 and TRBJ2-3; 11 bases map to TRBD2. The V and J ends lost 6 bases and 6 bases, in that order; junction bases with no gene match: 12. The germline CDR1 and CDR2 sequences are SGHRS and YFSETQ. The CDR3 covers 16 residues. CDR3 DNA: TGCGCCAGCAATCGAGACCCCCGACTAGCGGGGGATACGCAGTATTTT. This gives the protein CASNRDPRLAGDTQYF. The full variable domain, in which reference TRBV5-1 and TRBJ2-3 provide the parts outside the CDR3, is KAGVTQTPRYLIKTRGQQVTLSCSPISGHRSVSWYQQTPGQGLQFLFEYFSETQRNKGNFPGRFSGRQFSNSRSEMNVSTLELGDSALYLCASNRDPRLAGDTQYFGPGTRLTVL.

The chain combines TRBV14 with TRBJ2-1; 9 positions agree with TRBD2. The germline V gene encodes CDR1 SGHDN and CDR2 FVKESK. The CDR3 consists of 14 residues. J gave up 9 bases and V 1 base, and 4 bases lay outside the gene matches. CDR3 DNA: TGTGCCAGCAGCCAAGTTAGGACTAGCGTTGAGCAGTTCTTC. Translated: CASSQVRTSVEQFF.

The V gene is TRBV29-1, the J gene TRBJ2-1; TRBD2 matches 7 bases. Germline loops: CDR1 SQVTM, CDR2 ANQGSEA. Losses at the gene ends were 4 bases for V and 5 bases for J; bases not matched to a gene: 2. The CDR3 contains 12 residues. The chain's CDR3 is CSVGRGNNEQFF. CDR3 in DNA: TGCAGCGTTGGGCGGGGGAACAATGAGCAGTTCTTC.

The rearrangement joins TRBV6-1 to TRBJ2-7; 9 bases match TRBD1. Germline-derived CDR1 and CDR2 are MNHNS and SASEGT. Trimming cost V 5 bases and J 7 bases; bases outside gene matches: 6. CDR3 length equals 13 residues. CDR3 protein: CASSQDRGEEQYV. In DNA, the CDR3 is TGTGCCAGCAGTCAGGACAGGGGTGAGGAGCAGTACGTC.

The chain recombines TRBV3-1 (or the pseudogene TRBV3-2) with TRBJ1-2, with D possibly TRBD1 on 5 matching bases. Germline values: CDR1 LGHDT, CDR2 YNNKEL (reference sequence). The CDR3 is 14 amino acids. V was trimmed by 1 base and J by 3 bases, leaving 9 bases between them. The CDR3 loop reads CASSQVSRDYGYTF. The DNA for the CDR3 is TGTGCCAGCAGCCAAGTCTCCAGGGACTATGGCTACACCTTC.

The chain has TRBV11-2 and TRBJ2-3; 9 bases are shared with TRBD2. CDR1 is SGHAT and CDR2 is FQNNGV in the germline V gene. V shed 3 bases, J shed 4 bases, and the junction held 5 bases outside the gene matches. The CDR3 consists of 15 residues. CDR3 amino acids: CASSFRSGGPDTQYF. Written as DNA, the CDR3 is TGTGCCAGCAGCTTCCGGAGCGGGGGGCCAGATACGCAGTATTTT.

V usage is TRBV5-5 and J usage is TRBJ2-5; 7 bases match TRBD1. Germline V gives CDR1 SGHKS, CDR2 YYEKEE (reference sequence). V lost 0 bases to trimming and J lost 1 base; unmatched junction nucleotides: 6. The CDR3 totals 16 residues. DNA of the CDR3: TGTGCCAGCAGCTTGGGGGTGACAGGGTCCCAAGAGACCCAGTACTTC. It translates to CASSLGVTGSQETQYF. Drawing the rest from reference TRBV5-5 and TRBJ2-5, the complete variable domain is DAGVTQSPTHLIKTRGQQVTLRCSPISGHKSVSWYQQVLGQGPQFIFQYYEKEERGRGNFPDRFSARQFPNYSSELNVNALLLGDSALYLCASSLGVTGSQETQYFGPGTRLLVL.

The DNA for the CDR3 is TGTGCCAGCAGGAGCGGGGGGCGGCTCTACAATGAGCAGTTCTTC. It encodes CASRSGGRLYNEQFF. The rearrangement joins TRBV2 to TRBJ2-1, with TRBD2 identical over 9 bases. CDR1 and CDR2 (germline): SNHLY, FYNNEI. The CDR3 is 15 residues long. The junction had 6 bases not matched to a gene; V was cut back by 6 bases and J by 3 bases. The whole variable domain, remainder taken from reference TRBV2 and TRBJ2-1, is EPEVTQTPSHQVTQMGQEVILRCVPISNHLYFYWYRQILGQKVEFLVSFYNNEISEKSEIFDDQFSVERPDGSNFTLKIRSTKLEDSAMYFCASRSGGRLYNEQFFGPGTRLTVL.